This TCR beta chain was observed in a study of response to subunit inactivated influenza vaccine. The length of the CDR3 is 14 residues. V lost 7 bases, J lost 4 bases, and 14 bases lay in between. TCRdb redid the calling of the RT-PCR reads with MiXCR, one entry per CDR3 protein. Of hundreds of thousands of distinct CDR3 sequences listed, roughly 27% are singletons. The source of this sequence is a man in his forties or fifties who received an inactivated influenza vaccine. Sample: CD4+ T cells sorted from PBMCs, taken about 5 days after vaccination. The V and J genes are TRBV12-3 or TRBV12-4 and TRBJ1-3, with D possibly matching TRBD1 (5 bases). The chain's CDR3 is CASTNGGSGNTIYF. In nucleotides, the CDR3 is TGTGCCAGCACTAACGGGGGGTCCGGAAACACCATATATTTT.